Shown below are 4 T cell receptor beta chains from a single sample sequenced in a study of blood T cell repertoires in COVID-19 (dated by TCRdb to 2018 to 2020). Library preparation used the immunoSEQ multiplex PCR assay. As stored in TCRdb, this immuneACCESS dataset retains in-frame rearrangements with V and J assigned. A fraction of the clones does not appear; measured against another copy, unresolved V genes explain less than half of the discrepancy, and the remainder lacks a known reason. The sample has about 110,000 clones on record, approximately 90% of them singletons. Approximately 3.3% of the sample is taken by the ten largest. Sequenced material: peripheral blood. The origin of the receptors is a woman aged 50 to 65 with acute or convalescent COVID-19.

The table lists this clone with a count of one. This rearrangement joins TRBV28 to TRBJ1-1; 8 positions agree with TRBD1. Germline CDR1 MDHEN, CDR2 SYDVKM. The CDR3 has 14 amino acids. V was clipped by 8 bases and J by 4 bases; unmatched bases: 9. As DNA, the CDR3 is TGTGCCAGCTCCAGGGGGCTGCGGGGCACTGAAGCTTTCTTT. Translating it yields CASSRGLRGTEAFF.

The gene calls are TRBV11-2 and TRBJ1-5; tentatively, D is TRBD1 (5 bases). This CDR3 contains 15 residues. Germline assignment: CDR1 SGHAT and CDR2 FQNNGV. Trimming cost V 5 bases and J 0 bases, with 11 bases left between them. CDR3 DNA sequence: TGTGCCAGCAGCCGGTGGCAGGGTAGCAATCAGCCCCAGCATTTT. Translating it yields CASSRWQGSNQPQHF.

The chain combines TRBV10-3 with TRBJ2-1; 13 bases map to TRBD2. This CDR3 region has 16 residues. The V segment lost 6 bases and the J segment 6 bases; nucleotides outside the gene matches: 8. The germline V gene has CDR1 ENHRY and CDR2 SYGVKD. CDR3 amino acids: CAIRRGLAGVINEQFF. The CDR3 bases are TGTGCCATCAGGAGAGGACTAGCGGGAGTCATCAATGAGCAGTTCTTC.

V and J are TRBV7-7 and TRBJ2-2; no reliable D call. The V end was cut by 1 base, the J end by 6 bases, with 6 bases between. The germline V gene has CDR1 SSHAT and CDR2 FNYEAQ (reference sequence). The CDR3 has 13 amino acids. The CDR3 coding sequence is TGTGCCAGCAGCTTAGACCGGGCCGGGGAGCTGTTTTTT. It translates to CASSLDRAGELFF.